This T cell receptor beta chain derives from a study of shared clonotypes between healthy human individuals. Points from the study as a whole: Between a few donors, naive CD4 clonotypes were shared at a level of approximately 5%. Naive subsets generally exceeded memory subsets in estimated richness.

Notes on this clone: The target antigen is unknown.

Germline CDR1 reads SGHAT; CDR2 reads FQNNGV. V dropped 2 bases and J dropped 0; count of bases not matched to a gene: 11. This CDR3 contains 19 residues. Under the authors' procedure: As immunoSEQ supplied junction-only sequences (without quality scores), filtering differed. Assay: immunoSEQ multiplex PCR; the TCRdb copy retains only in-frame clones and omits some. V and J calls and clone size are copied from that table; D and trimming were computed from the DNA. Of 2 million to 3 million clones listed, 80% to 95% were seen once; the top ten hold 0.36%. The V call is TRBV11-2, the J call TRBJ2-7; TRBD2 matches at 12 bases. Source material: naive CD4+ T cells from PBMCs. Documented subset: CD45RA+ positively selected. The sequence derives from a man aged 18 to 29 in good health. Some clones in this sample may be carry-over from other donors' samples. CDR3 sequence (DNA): TGTGCCAGCAGCTTAAGTCTAGGACTAGCGGGATTAAGCTCCTACGAGCAGTACTTC. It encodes CASSLSLGLAGLSSYEQYF.